These 30 T cell receptor beta chains were sequenced from one sample in a study of control samples from healthy donors and cancer patients (dated by TCRdb to 2020 to 2022). Libraries were prepared through the immunoSEQ multiplex PCR assay. Sourced from immuneACCESS, this table was stored by TCRdb with only in-frame sequences that have V and J called. A share of the clones is absent; for the studies checked, an unresolved V gene accounts for under half, and the remainder has no known explanation. The sample profile shows approximately 100,000 clones; 80% to 95% of them were found once. The ten largest clonotypes hold around 3% of the sample. Sequencing was done on a sample of blood. The source is a human donor in good health. The donor label of this sample is uncertain.

J is TRBJ1-4 and V is TRBV4-3, with D maybe TRBD1 (6 bases). Trimming cost V 0 bases and J 13 bases, with 12 bases left between them. This CDR3 comprises 13 residues. CDR1 is LGHNA, CDR2 YSLEER, per germline. The CDR3 DNA sequence: TGCGCCAGCAGCCAAGATCAGGGCAGGGGACTGTTTTTT. It translates to CASSQDQGRGLFF.

The chain uses TRBV10-3 and TRBJ2-6, with D tentatively TRBD2 (5 bases). This CDR3 has 14 residues. The V and J ends lost 2 bases and 4 bases respectively, with 6 bases between them. Germline assignment: CDR1 ENHRY and CDR2 SYGVKD. CDR3 amino acids: CAISEVAGANVLTF. For the CDR3, the DNA is TGTGCCATCAGTGAGGTAGCGGGGGCCAACGTCCTGACTTTC.

The chain uses TRBV7-6 and TRBJ2-5, with a weak D call TRBD2 (6 bases). Germline V gives CDR1 SGHVS, CDR2 FNYEAQ. The CDR3 is 15 residues long. The V gene lost 7 bases and the J gene lost 2 bases, with 17 bases spanning the gap. The CDR3 nucleotides read TGTGCCAGCAACCTAGGAGGGACGGCTCAAGAGACCCAGTACTTC. It translates to CASNLGGTAQETQYF.

V is TRBV7-6 and J is TRBJ2-1, with no clear D. Trimming took 5 bases from V and 10 from J, leaving 15 bases between them. The germline gives CDR1 SGHVS, CDR2 FNYEAQ. The CDR3 is made up of 13 amino acids. DNA of the CDR3: TGTGCCAGCAGCCTAGGCCGAGAAGGCGAGCAGTTCTTC. Protein: CASSLGREGEQFF.

The V and J genes are TRBV2 and TRBJ1-2; D gene ambiguous. The V gene's germline CDR1 is SNHLY and CDR2 FYNNEI. The length of the CDR3 is 12 residues. V shed 5 bases and J shed 5 bases, with 9 bases lying between them. The CDR3: CASSPLVYGYTF. The CDR3 DNA is TGTGCCAGCAGTCCCCTAGTATATGGCTACACCTTC. The whole variable domain, remainder taken from reference TRBV2 and TRBJ1-2, is EPEVTQTPSHQVTQMGQEVILRCVPISNHLYFYWYRQILGQKVEFLVSFYNNEISEKSEIFDDQFSVERPDGSNFTLKIRSTKLEDSAMYFCASSPLVYGYTFGSGTRLTVV.

This chain links TRBV5-1 with TRBJ2-2; a weak D match, TRBD1 (5 bases). Trimming removed 1 base from V and 7 bases from J, with 11 bases in between. This CDR3 region has 14 residues. CDR1 is SGHRS, CDR2 YFSETQ, per germline. CDR3 coding DNA: TGCGCCAGCAGCTTGACAGGTCTGAGCGGGGAGCTGTTTTTT. It specifies CASSLTGLSGELFF.

The chain carries TRBV6-5 and TRBJ1-2; the match to TRBD1 covers 8 bases. V was clipped by 8 bases and J by 4 bases; unmatched bases: 12. This CDR3 is built from 15 residues. CDR1 and CDR2 (germline): MNHEY, SVGAGI. The CDR3 DNA reads as TGTGCCAGCTTAATAGGGACAGGAGCTTTCTATGGCTACACCTTC. It codes for CASLIGTGAFYGYTF.

The CDR3 loop is CASSGDRVNYGYTF. The CDR3 coding sequence is TGTGCCAGCAGCGGGGACAGAGTCAACTATGGCTACACCTTC. The chain couples TRBV5-4 to TRBJ1-2, with 7 bases fitting TRBD1. Per the germline V gene, CDR1 is SGHNT and CDR2 is YYREEE (reference sequence). With 4 bases clipped from V and 2 bases from J, the junction kept 5 bases outside the gene matches. The CDR3 consists of 14 residues.

V gene TRBV27 combines with J gene TRBJ2-1, with D perhaps TRBD1 (5 bases). CDR1 and CDR2 (germline): MNHEY, SMNVEV (reference sequence). The CDR3 length is 15 residues. The V end lost 2 bases, the J end lost 0 bases, and 8 bases lay between the germline ends. CDR3 residues: CASSLQGSSYNEQFF. In DNA form, the CDR3 reads TGTGCCAGCAGTTTACAGGGAAGCTCCTACAATGAGCAGTTCTTC.

As concerns this clone: This sequence may be a read error, since a much larger clone differs from it by one base. CDR3 residues: CASSYGYNEQFF. The CDR3 DNA sequence: TGTGCCAGCAGTTACGGGTACAATGAGCAGTTCTTC. V usage is TRBV6-2 or TRBV6-3 and J usage is TRBJ2-1; no clear D gene. The CDR3 runs 12 residues. V gave up 2 bases and J gave up 4 bases, with 3 bases separating them. CDR1 and CDR2 from the germline V gene are MNHEY and SVGEGT.

The V gene is TRBV27, the J gene TRBJ2-7; possibly TRBD1 for D (5 bases). Trimming cost V 7 bases and J 4 bases, with 14 bases left between them. The CDR3 has 13 amino acids. Germline V gene lookup returns CDR1 MNHEY and CDR2 SMNVEV (reference sequence). The CDR3 DNA reads as TGTGCCAGCACGATGGGGCGTGGGTACGAGCAGTACTTC. Its translation: CASTMGRGYEQYF.

V gene TRBV5-1 combines with J gene TRBJ2-4; no clear D. Germline values: CDR1 SGHRS, CDR2 YFSETQ. V was pared by 4 bases and J by 1 base, with 9 bases between. CDR3 size: 14 residues. CDR3 protein: CASSPAVAKNIQYF. The CDR3 nucleotides are TGCGCCAGCAGCCCCGCGGTGGCCAAAAACATTCAGTACTTC.

The V and J genes are TRBV25-1 and TRBJ2-4; tentative D call: TRBD2 (5 bases). Germline CDR1 and CDR2: MGHDK and SYGVNS. The CDR3 runs 12 residues. Between the trimmed V and J ends, which lost 2 bases and 10 bases, there was a span of 9 bases. CDR3 sequence (DNA): TGTGCCAGCAGTGAACTCGGGGAGATTCAGTACTTC. This encodes CASSELGEIQYF.

Judged by abundance, this clone is medium-sized. V gene TRBV12-3 or TRBV12-4 combines with J gene TRBJ2-1, with D hard to call. The CDR3 totals 12 residues. Trimming left V 3 bases short and J 4 bases short, with 4 bases between. The CDR3 region is CASSFGYNEQFF. For the CDR3, the DNA is TGTGCCAGCAGTTTCGGGTACAATGAGCAGTTCTTC.

Notes on this clone: Different DNA sequences within this sample yield the same CDR3. The V and J genes are TRBV6-1 and TRBJ1-2, with D hard to call. This CDR3 is 14 amino acids long. Germline V gene lookup returns CDR1 MNHNS and CDR2 SASEGT. The ends were cut back, 2 bases at V and 1 base at J, with 8 bases in the middle. CDR3 protein: CASSERKLNYGYTF. CDR3 sequence (DNA): TGTGCCAGCAGTGAAAGAAAGCTTAACTATGGCTACACCTTC.

A remark on this clone: Other DNA sequences from this sample encode an identical CDR3 as well. The genes are TRBV14 and TRBJ1-1; D not resolved. With 8 bases removed from V and 0 bases from J, the gap between germline ends came to 10 bases. Looked up from germline, CDR1 is SGHDN and CDR2 is FVKESK. The CDR3 length is 13 residues. The CDR3 spells CASSRGLNTEAFF. The CDR3 DNA follows: TGTGCCAGCTCTCGCGGTCTGAACACTGAAGCTTTCTTT. Supplemented by reference TRBV14 and TRBJ1-1, the full variable domain reads EAGVTQFPSHSVIEKGQTVTLRCDPISGHDNLYWYRRVMGKEIKFLLHFVKESKQDESGMPNNRFLAERTGGTYSTLKVQPAELEDSGVYFCASSRGLNTEAFFGQGTRLTVV.

This clone was counted once. The chain is built from TRBV7-8 and TRBJ2-3; 9 nucleotides agree with TRBD2. V lost 2 bases and J lost 0; bases outside the gene matches: 9. CDR1 is SGHVS, CDR2 FQNEAQ, per germline. CDR3 length: 18 amino acids. CDR3 nucleotides: TGTGCCAGCAGCTTATTCCAGCGGGGGGTTGCTAGCACAGATACGCAGTATTTT. Protein product: CASSLFQRGVASTDTQYF.

The chain uses TRBV7-8 and TRBJ1-6; the D gene is possibly TRBD1 (5 bases). V was trimmed by 1 base and J by 13 bases, leaving 14 bases between them. There are 14 residues in the CDR3. In germline, CDR1 is SGHVS, CDR2 FQNEAQ. Here the CDR3 reads CASSLETGLSPLHF. The CDR3 nucleotides are TGTGCCAGCAGCTTAGAGACGGGGCTTAGTCCCCTCCACTTT.

The rearrangement links TRBV3-1 (or the pseudogene TRBV3-2) to TRBJ2-7; 8 positions agree with TRBD2. CDR1 and CDR2 from the germline V gene are LGHDT and YNNKEL (reference sequence). The V gene end was trimmed by 0 bases and the J gene end by 0 bases; junction bases not matched to a gene: 7. The CDR3 totals 17 residues. The CDR3 bases are TGTGCCAGCAGCCAAGAGGGGGCCGGGAGGGCCTCCTACGAGCAGTACGTC. It is translated as CASSQEGAGRASYEQYV.

This sequence joins TRBV9 and TRBJ2-7; 7 bases align to TRBD1. This CDR3 has 14 amino acids. Trimming removed 0 bases from V and 6 bases from J; junction bases left unmatched: 6. Germline CDR1 SGDLS, CDR2 YYNGEE. The DNA for the CDR3 is TGTGCCAGCAGCGTAGGGACAGGTAGGACCGAGCAGTACTTC. As protein: CASSVGTGRTEQYF.

This chain joins TRBV5-1 and TRBJ1-2; 7 bases map to TRBD1. Germline CDR1 reads SGHRS; CDR2 reads YFSETQ. Trimming removed 2 bases from V and 2 bases from J; junction bases left unmatched: 3. The CDR3 totals 14 residues. CDR3 sequence reads: CASSFNRGNYGYTF. The CDR3 DNA is TGCGCCAGCAGCTTTAACAGGGGAAACTATGGCTACACCTTC.

This sequence joins TRBV6-5 and TRBJ2-5; 7 bases match TRBD1. The CDR3 has 12 amino acids. The V gene end was trimmed by 6 bases and the J gene end by 4 bases; junction bases not matched to a gene: 2. Germline V CDR1 and CDR2: MNHEY, SVGAGI. DNA for the CDR3: TGTGCCAGCAGGCAGGGGGTAGAGACCCAGTACTTC. Translating it yields CASRQGVETQYF.

Notes on this clone: Additional DNA sequences in this sample encode the identical CDR3. The V call is TRBV3-1 (or the pseudogene TRBV3-2), the J call TRBJ1-2; D is possibly TRBD1 (5 bases). The V end lost 1 base, the J end lost 2 bases, and 11 bases lay between the germline ends. The CDR3 contains 15 residues. The germline CDR1 and CDR2 sequences are LGHDT and YNNKEL (reference sequence). The CDR3 region is CASSQARDSNYGYTF. CDR3 DNA: TGTGCCAGCAGCCAAGCCCGGGACTCCAACTATGGCTACACCTTC.

This chain uses TRBV28 with TRBJ1-6; 7 nucleotides line up with TRBD1. Germline loops: CDR1 MDHEN, CDR2 SYDVKM. J gave up 10 bases and V 6 bases, and 6 bases lay outside the gene matches. The CDR3 is 13 amino acids. The CDR3 reads CASRPDRASPLHF. CDR3 nucleotides: TGTGCCAGCAGACCCGACAGGGCCTCACCCCTCCACTTT.

The chain has TRBV7-2 and TRBJ1-1; no definite D call. The CDR3 has 12 amino acids. V was cut by 1 base and J by 7 bases, with 7 bases left in between. Germline loops: CDR1 SGHTA, CDR2 FQGNSA. The CDR3 reads CASSLGPVEAFF. The CDR3 DNA follows: TGTGCCAGCAGCTTAGGGCCAGTTGAAGCTTTCTTT.

The chain combines TRBV29-1 with TRBJ2-2, with a weak D call TRBD2 (7 bases). CDR3 length: 14 residues. Trimming cost V 7 bases and J 5 bases, with 17 bases left between them. CDR1 and CDR2 (germline): SQVTM, ANQGSEA. CDR3 amino acids: CSAGSGGGTGELFF. The CDR3 DNA reads as TGCAGCGCGGGTTCGGGGGGCGGGACCGGGGAGCTGTTTTTT.

The chain couples TRBV15 to TRBJ2-3, with D uncertain. The V end lost 1 base, the J end lost 2 bases, and 7 bases lay between the germline ends. The CDR3 has 14 residues. Germline V gives CDR1 LNHNV, CDR2 YYDKDF (reference sequence). The DNA for the CDR3 is TGTGCCACCAGCAGAGTTGGCAACACAGATACGCAGTATTTT. Translating gives CATSRVGNTDTQYF.

This CDR3 is CASSLTSSYNEQFF. CDR3 sequence (DNA): TGCGCCAGCAGCTTGACGAGCTCCTACAATGAGCAGTTCTTC. The chain links TRBV5-1 to TRBJ2-1; D gene unclear. CDR3 length: 14 amino acids. Germline V CDR1 and CDR2: SGHRS, YFSETQ. The V gene lost 1 base and the J gene lost 0 bases, with 5 bases spanning the gap.

This chain connects TRBV12-3 or TRBV12-4 to TRBJ1-5; the D is unclear. CDR3 length: 13 amino acids. Trimming removed 7 bases at V and 4 bases at J, with 11 bases between. CDR3 nucleotide sequence: TGTGCCAGCACCCCGGCCAAAAATCAGCCCCAGCATTTT. Its translation is CASTPAKNQPQHF.

The chain joins TRBV7-2 to TRBJ1-5; 7 nucleotides line up with TRBD1. The germline gives CDR1 SGHTA, CDR2 FQGNSA. The ends lost 4 bases at V and 1 base at J; junction bases unmatched: 4. This CDR3 spans 15 amino acids. CDR3 DNA: TGTGCCAGCAGCTCCTCAGGGGGAAGCAATCAGCCCCAGCATTTT. Protein product: CASSSSGGSNQPQHF.